This passage covers 20 T cell receptor beta chains from one sample sequenced in a study of blood T cell repertoires in COVID-19. Sequencing was performed with immunoSEQ multiplex PCR; in TCRdb, only in-frame clones are kept and a portion is missing. This table holds roughly 320,000 clones, 85% to 95% found once. The sequenced sample was PBMCs or T cells enriched from blood (not recorded which). These receptors came from a woman aged 25-40 years who had been exposed to COVID-19.

The chain recombines TRBV27 with TRBJ1-5; unclear D gene. Germline V gives CDR1 MNHEY, CDR2 SMNVEV (reference sequence). The CDR3 totals 14 residues. The V gene lost 4 bases and the J gene lost 0 bases, with 7 bases spanning the gap. The CDR3 sequence: CASSSAGSNQPQHF. As DNA, the CDR3 is TGTGCCAGCAGTTCGGCGGGTAGCAATCAGCCCCAGCATTTT.

This clone was detected only once. The chain links TRBV24-1 to TRBJ2-5; TRBD1 is a possible D gene (5 bases). The V gene lost 7 bases and the J gene lost 0 bases, with 14 bases spanning the gap. This CDR3 region has 15 residues. Germline V gene lookup returns CDR1 KGHDR and CDR2 SFDVKD. The CDR3 here is CATRDRNWYQETQYF. The CDR3 DNA follows: TGTGCCACCAGAGACAGAAATTGGTACCAAGAGACCCAGTACTTC.

CDR3 sequence: CASQGANGNTIYF. The CDR3 DNA follows: TGTGCCAGCCAGGGGGCGAACGGAAACACCATATATTTT. The gene calls are TRBV18 and TRBJ1-3, with 8 nucleotides matching TRBD1. The CDR3 sequence is 13 residues long. With V trimmed by 8 bases and J by 4 bases, 4 bases remained unmatched. CDR1 KGHSH and CDR2 LQKENI come from the germline V gene.

In nucleotides, the CDR3 is TGCAGTGCGCGCCGTAGCTATGGCTACACCTTC. It yields the protein CSARRSYGYTF. This chain uses TRBV20-1 with TRBJ1-2; D is uncertain. CDR3 length: 11 amino acids. From germline, CDR1 is DFQATT and CDR2 SNEGSKA (reference sequence). V lost 6 bases, J lost 4 bases, and 9 bases lay in between.

The J gene is TRBJ1-6, the V gene TRBV6-4; no clear D. V shed 6 bases and J shed 6 bases, with 9 bases lying between them. CDR3 length: 13 residues. Germline values: CDR1 MRHNA, CDR2 SNTAGT. CDR3 in amino acids: CASSEEVNSPLHF. The CDR3 DNA follows: TGTGCCAGCAGCGAAGAGGTTAATTCACCCCTCCACTTT.

The V and J genes are TRBV6-1 and TRBJ2-7, with TRBD2 matching 13 bases. The CDR3 contains 16 residues. V lost 4 bases to trimming and J lost 2 bases; unmatched junction nucleotides: 5. The germline CDR1 and CDR2 sequences are MNHNS and SASEGT. CDR3 region: CASSGRLAGGAYEQYF. The CDR3, as DNA: TGTGCCAGCAGTGGCAGACTAGCGGGGGGAGCCTACGAGCAGTACTTC.

This clone was seen a handful of times. The CDR3 sequence: CASSMTGYEQYF. CDR3 coding DNA: TGTGCCAGCAGTATGACAGGGTACGAGCAGTACTTC. This chain connects TRBV5-4 to TRBJ2-7; 7 bases map to TRBD1. Per germline, CDR1 SGHNT and CDR2 YYREEE (reference sequence). Unmatched junction bases numbered 3, after V lost 5 bases and J lost 4 bases. This CDR3 contains 12 residues. Combining the CDR3 with reference TRBV5-4 and TRBJ2-7 gives the whole variable domain ETGVTQSPTHLIKTRGQQVTLRCSSQSGHNTVSWYQQALGQGPQFIFQYYREEENGRGNFPPRFSGLQFPNYSSELNVNALELDDSALYLCASSMTGYEQYFGPGTRLTVT.

Only one count was recorded for this clone. This sequence joins TRBV21-1 and TRBJ1-2. TRBV21-1 is assigned pseudogene status. CDR3 length: 18 residues. For the CDR3, the DNA is TGTGCCAGCCCCCCTAATCTAAGGTATTCGGGGGCGCGGGGGGGCTACACCTTC. Its translation is CASPPNLRYSGARGGYTF.

The CDR3 spells CAISENTSGYTQYF. CDR3 nucleotides: TGTGCCATCAGTGAGAACACTAGCGGGTACACGCAGTATTTT. The chain combines TRBV10-3 with TRBJ2-3; 9 nucleotides match TRBD2. The germline CDR1 and CDR2 sequences are ENHRY and SYGVKD. V lost 2 bases and J lost 9; bases outside the gene matches: 6. This CDR3 region has 14 residues.

This chain links TRBV9 with TRBJ2-5; TRBD2 matches at 7 bases. The CDR3 consists of 14 residues. Germline-derived CDR1 and CDR2 are SGDLS and YYNGEE. J was trimmed by 1 base and V by 3 bases; bases with no gene match: 3. In DNA form, the CDR3 reads TGTGCCAGCAGCGGCCGGGGGGTCCAAGAGACCCAGTACTTC. This codes for CASSGRGVQETQYF.

This clone has a single count. The chain combines TRBV5-5 with TRBJ1-2; 7 nucleotides match TRBD1. Germline V gene sequence: CDR1 SGHKS, CDR2 YYEKEE (reference sequence). The CDR3 length is 16 residues. V shed 1 base, J shed 8 bases, and the junction held 14 bases outside the gene matches. CDR3 residues: CASSLIRTGYHMGYTF. In DNA form, the CDR3 reads TGTGCCAGCAGCTTGATTCGGACAGGTTACCACATGGGCTACACCTTC.

The J gene is TRBJ1-3, the V gene TRBV4-1, with 7 bases aligning to TRBD1. Trimming took 3 bases from V and 8 from J; bases not matched to a gene: 7. The CDR3 totals 14 residues. CDR1 and CDR2 (germline): MGHRA, YSYEKL. The DNA of the CDR3 is TGCGCCAGCAGCCAGACAGGGATCAGGGACACCATATATTTT. Amino acids: CASSQTGIRDTIYF.

The chain recombines TRBV6-5 with TRBJ2-2; possibly TRBD1 for D (5 bases). CDR1 and CDR2 from the germline V gene are MNHEY and SVGAGI. The CDR3 totals 15 residues. V lost 0 bases and J 2 bases, leaving 7 bases between the germline ends. CDR3 bases: TGTGCCAGCAGTTACTCGCAGGGCAACACCGGGGAGCTGTTTTTT. Translation: CASSYSQGNTGELFF.

The chain is built from TRBV2 and TRBJ1-3, with 7 bases identical to TRBD1. The CDR3 spans 14 residues. V shed 6 bases and J 4 bases; nucleotides not matched to a gene: 6. Germline loops: CDR1 SNHLY, CDR2 FYNNEI. CDR3 amino acids: CASSDRVAGNTIYF. CDR3 DNA sequence: TGTGCCAGCAGCGACAGGGTTGCCGGAAACACCATATATTTT.

The chain is built from TRBV10-3 and TRBJ1-2, with 11 bases matching TRBD1. The CDR3 length is 14 residues. With 5 bases clipped from V and 8 bases from J, the junction kept 7 bases outside the gene matches. Germline V gene data show CDR1 as ENHRY and CDR2 as SYGVKD. The CDR3 here is CAISPRTGGLGYTF. Here the CDR3 DNA reads TGTGCCATCAGTCCTAGGACAGGGGGCTTGGGCTACACCTTC.

The chain links TRBV10-2 to TRBJ2-7; D gene unclear. The V gene lost 2 bases and the J gene lost 7 bases, with 15 bases spanning the gap. Germline V lookup: CDR1 WSHSY, CDR2 SAAADI. The CDR3 is 14 residues long. CDR3 DNA: TGCGCCAGCAGTGAGGAGGTGCGGAGCGAGGAGCAGTACTTC. Amino acids: CASSEEVRSEEQYF.

The chain links TRBV3-1 (or the pseudogene TRBV3-2) to TRBJ1-5, with TRBD1 matching over 8 bases. V dropped 6 bases and J dropped 4; count of bases not matched to a gene: 8. The germline V gene has CDR1 LGHDT and CDR2 YNNKEL (reference sequence). This CDR3 is built from 15 residues. The CDR3 is CASSLTGGGNQPQHF. The CDR3 DNA sequence: TGTGCCAGCAGTCTTACAGGGGGAGGAAATCAGCCCCAGCATTTT.

The V and J genes are TRBV18 and TRBJ2-1; 15 bases map to TRBD2. In germline, CDR1 is KGHSH, CDR2 LQKENI. CDR3 length: 17 amino acids. Germline trimming cut 3 bases from V and 6 bases from J; bases unmatched to any gene: 6. The CDR3 DNA follows: TGTGCCAGCTCACCCTGGACTAGCGGGGGGGAAGGCAATGAGCAGTTCTTC. Protein product: CASSPWTSGGEGNEQFF.

The chain joins TRBV9 to TRBJ2-5; TRBD1 matches at 8 bases. Germline V lookup: CDR1 SGDLS, CDR2 YYNGEE. The CDR3 length is 17 residues. Trimming at V came to 0 bases and at J to 5 bases, leaving 12 bases not matched to a gene. CDR3 sequence: CASSVDLRAGGIETQYF. Written as DNA, the CDR3 is TGTGCCAGCAGCGTAGATCTTAGGGCAGGGGGCATTGAGACCCAGTACTTC. The full variable domain, with the rest looked up from reference TRBV9 and TRBJ2-5, is DSGVTQTPKHLITATGQRVTLRCSPRSGDLSVYWYQQSLDQGLQFLIQYYNGEERAKGNILERFSAQQFPDLHSELNLSSLELGDSALYFCASSVDLRAGGIETQYFGPGTRLLVL.

The rearrangement uses TRBV9 and TRBJ1-5; 9 bases agree with TRBD1. This CDR3 has 18 amino acids. Looked up from germline, CDR1 is SGDLS and CDR2 is YYNGEE. Trimming at V came to 0 bases and at J to 3 bases, leaving 10 bases not matched to a gene. The CDR3 is CASSVVGQGYLYNQPQHF. CDR3 bases: TGTGCCAGCAGCGTAGTGGGACAGGGATATCTCTACAATCAGCCCCAGCATTTT.